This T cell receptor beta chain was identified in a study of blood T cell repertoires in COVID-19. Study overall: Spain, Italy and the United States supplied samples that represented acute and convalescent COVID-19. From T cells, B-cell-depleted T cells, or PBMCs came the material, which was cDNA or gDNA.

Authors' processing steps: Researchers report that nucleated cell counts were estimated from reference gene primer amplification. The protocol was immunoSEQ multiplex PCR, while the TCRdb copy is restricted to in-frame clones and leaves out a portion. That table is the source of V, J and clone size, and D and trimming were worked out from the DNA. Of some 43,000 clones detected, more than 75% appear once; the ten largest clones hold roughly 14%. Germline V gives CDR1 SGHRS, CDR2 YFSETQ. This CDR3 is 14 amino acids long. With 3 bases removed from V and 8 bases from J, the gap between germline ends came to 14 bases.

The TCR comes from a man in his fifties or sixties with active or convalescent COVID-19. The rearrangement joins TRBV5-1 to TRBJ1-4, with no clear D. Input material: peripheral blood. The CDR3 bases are TGCGCCAGCAGCTCCGGACGGCCGGGGGAAAAACTGTTTTTT. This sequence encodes CASSSGRPGEKLFF.